Sequencing of this T cell receptor (beta chain) was carried out in a study of blood T cell repertoires in COVID-19. Trimming stripped 6 bases from V and 4 bases from J, with 17 bases between. Germline assignment: CDR1 SGHNT and CDR2 YYREEE (reference sequence). The CDR3 spans 15 residues. Participant age was roughly 18 to 100 years, and participants resided in fewer than 25 US areas. In the original processing: Using reference gene primer amplification, nucleated cell counts were estimated. Measured with immunoSEQ multiplex PCR; TCRdb has only the in-frame clones, and not every one. V, J and clone size are those of that table, while D and trimming were read from the DNA. This sample carries 90,000 to 120,000 clones, 65% to 90% of them seen once, and the ten largest clones take less than 3%.

The rearrangement links TRBV5-4 to TRBJ2-4, with D tentatively TRBD2 (6 bases). The sample was PBMCs or T cells enriched from blood (not recorded which). The receptor comes from a woman aged 50 to 60 who had recovered from COVID-19. CDR3 coding DNA: TGTGCCAGCACCTCTTGGGGGGACGGTAAAAACATTCAGTACTTC. It specifies CASTSWGDGKNIQYF. The full variable domain, with the rest looked up from reference TRBV5-4 and TRBJ2-4, is ETGVTQSPTHLIKTRGQQVTLRCSSQSGHNTVSWYQQALGQGPQFIFQYYREEENGRGNFPPRFSGLQFPNYSSELNVNALELDDSALYLCASTSWGDGKNIQYFGAGTRLSVL.